Each of the 27 T cell receptor beta chains below was sequenced from the same sample in a study of blood T cell repertoires in COVID-19. The assay was immunoSEQ multiplex PCR, and TCRdb's table has in-frame clones only and misses some. The sample consists of roughly 250,000 clones, 85% to 90% of them appearing once. Sequencing was performed on PBMCs or T cells enriched from blood (not recorded which). These TCRs come from a man aged 50 to 60 who had been exposed to COVID-19.

This chain links TRBV7-8 with TRBJ2-3; a weak D match, TRBD2 (6 bases). V shed 4 bases and J shed 2 bases, with 22 bases lying between them. This CDR3 has 18 residues. Germline V CDR1 and CDR2: SGHVS, FQNEAQ. The chain's CDR3 is CASSYPLWVGGTTDTQYF. The CDR3 region has the DNA TGTGCCAGCAGCTACCCCCTGTGGGTGGGCGGGACCACAGATACGCAGTATTTT.

The chain uses TRBV6-1 and TRBJ2-7, with 9 bases matching TRBD1. Looked up from germline, CDR1 is MNHNS and CDR2 is SASEGT. J was trimmed by 0 bases and V by 4 bases; bases with no gene match: 7. CDR3 size: 16 residues. CDR3 nucleotide sequence: TGTGCCAGCAGTGCTAGGAGACAGGGGGGCTCCTACGAGCAGTACGTC. This sequence encodes CASSARRQGGSYEQYV.

CDR3 sequence: CASSESWAGSYNEQFF. The CDR3 coding sequence is TGCGCCAGCAGTGAGTCTTGGGCAGGGTCCTACAATGAGCAGTTCTTC. The chain is built from TRBV10-1 and TRBJ2-1; D is possibly TRBD1 (5 bases). The CDR3 is 16 amino acids. V was shortened by 0 bases and J by 1 base, with 10 bases between the two germline ends. The germline V gene encodes CDR1 WNHNN and CDR2 SYGVQD (reference sequence).

In DNA, the CDR3 is TGTGCCAGCAGTGAAGGCGGTCAATTTTATGGCTACACCTTC. Translated: CASSEGGQFYGYTF. V and J are TRBV6-1 and TRBJ1-2, with D unresolved. The germline V and J ends were trimmed by 1 base and 5 bases, with 11 bases remaining between them. This CDR3 spans 14 amino acids. CDR1 and CDR2 from the germline V gene are MNHNS and SASEGT.

The chain carries TRBV2 and TRBJ2-7; 11 nucleotides agree with TRBD1. The CDR3 is 14 residues long. The V gene's germline CDR1 is SNHLY and CDR2 FYNNEI. With V trimmed by 7 bases and J by 3 bases, 5 bases remained unmatched. This chain's CDR3 is CASKGQGVNYEQYV. CDR3 in DNA: TGTGCCAGCAAGGGACAGGGGGTAAACTACGAGCAGTACGTC.

The chain has TRBV6-5 and TRBJ2-5; TRBD1 aligns across 10 bases. The CDR3 consists of 13 residues. Germline V gives CDR1 MNHEY, CDR2 SVGAGI. Trimming removed 7 bases from V and 4 bases from J; junction bases left unmatched: 3. Written as DNA, the CDR3 is TGTGCCAGCACCCGGACAGGGGGAGAGACCCAGTACTTC. It specifies CASTRTGGETQYF.

The chain carries TRBV4-1 and TRBJ2-3; TRBD2 matches 9 bases. The V segment lost 0 bases and the J segment 6 bases; nucleotides outside the gene matches: 7. The germline V gene encodes CDR1 MGHRA and CDR2 YSYEKL. The CDR3 is 16 amino acids. The CDR3 sequence: CASSQDLRGGWDTQYF. In DNA form, the CDR3 reads TGCGCCAGCAGCCAAGATCTGCGGGGGGGCTGGGATACGCAGTATTTT.

This clone has only a few counts. The gene calls are TRBV14 and TRBJ1-1; D might be TRBD1 (6 bases). Between the trimmed V and J ends, which lost 6 bases and 1 base, there was a span of 12 bases. This CDR3 spans 14 amino acids. CDR1 SGHDN and CDR2 FVKESK come from the germline V gene. CDR3 sequence (DNA): TGTGCCAGCAGGGATACAGGGCCGAACACTGAAGCTTTCTTT. Protein product: CASRDTGPNTEAFF. The full variable domain, rest sourced from reference TRBV14 and TRBJ1-1, is EAGVTQFPSHSVIEKGQTVTLRCDPISGHDNLYWYRRVMGKEIKFLLHFVKESKQDESGMPNNRFLAERTGGTYSTLKVQPAELEDSGVYFCASRDTGPNTEAFFGQGTRLTVV.

The chain uses TRBV5-1 and TRBJ1-2; 8 nucleotides line up with TRBD1. Germline CDR1 reads SGHRS; CDR2 reads YFSETQ. J lost 5 bases, V lost 0 bases, and 3 bases had no gene match. The length of the CDR3 is 14 residues. The CDR3 loop is CASSLGQGSYGYTF. The CDR3 DNA reads as TGCGCCAGCAGCTTGGGACAGGGGTCTTATGGCTACACCTTC.

The rearrangement uses TRBV28 and TRBJ2-5, with TRBD2 matching over 9 bases. V shed 4 bases, J shed 5 bases, and the junction held 14 bases outside the gene matches. Germline loops: CDR1 MDHEN, CDR2 SYDVKM. This CDR3 comprises 17 residues. The CDR3 protein is CASSSPSGTSPTETQYF. As DNA, the CDR3 is TGTGCCAGCAGTTCCCCCTCCGGGACTAGCCCCACGGAGACCCAGTACTTC.

The rearrangement joins TRBV11-2 to TRBJ2-3, with TRBD1 matching 10 bases. This CDR3 is 15 amino acids long. The junction had 3 bases not matched to a gene; V was cut back by 3 bases and J by 3 bases. CDR1 and CDR2 from the germline V gene are SGHAT and FQNNGV. CDR3 nucleotides: TGTGCCAGCAGCTTCGGGGACAGGGGAACAGATACGCAGTATTTT. It yields the protein CASSFGDRGTDTQYF.

This rearrangement joins TRBV28 to TRBJ2-5, with 10 bases that match TRBD2. V gave up 8 bases and J gave up 5 bases; unmatched junction bases: 8. The CDR3 sequence is 14 residues long. Germline CDR1 is MDHEN and CDR2 is SYDVKM. In DNA, the CDR3 is TGTGCCAGCGGCTTGGGACTAGCGATGGAGACCCAGTACTTC. It translates to CASGLGLAMETQYF.

The V gene is TRBV5-4, the J gene TRBJ2-5; a possible D gene is TRBD1 (5 bases). This CDR3 is 13 amino acids long. With 0 bases removed from V and 2 bases from J, the gap between germline ends came to 5 bases. Per the germline V gene, CDR1 is SGHNT and CDR2 is YYREEE (reference sequence). The CDR3 DNA reads as TGTGCCAGCAGCTTGGAGGGGCAAGAGACCCAGTACTTC. It encodes CASSLEGQETQYF.

This CDR3 is CASSESPGQDQPQHF. The CDR3 region has the DNA TGCGCCAGCAGCGAATCCCCGGGTCAAGATCAGCCCCAGCATTTT. J is TRBJ1-5 and V is TRBV5-1, with no clear D. CDR3 length: 15 residues. Per the germline V gene, CDR1 is SGHRS and CDR2 is YFSETQ. The V end lost 4 bases, the J end lost 5 bases, and 16 bases lay between the germline ends.

This clone turned up a few times. This rearrangement joins TRBV2 to TRBJ1-2; possibly TRBD1 for D (5 bases). The CDR3 runs 14 residues. Trimming stripped 2 bases from V and 7 bases from J, with 14 bases between. The germline V gene has CDR1 SNHLY and CDR2 FYNNEI. CDR3 DNA: TGTGCCAGCAGTGAACAGGGAGGGTCGAGTGGCTACACCTTC. Translating it yields CASSEQGGSSGYTF.

This chain connects TRBV13 to TRBJ1-4; possibly TRBD1 for D (5 bases). The germline V gene has CDR1 PRHDT and CDR2 FYEKMQ (reference sequence). Between the trimmed V and J ends, which lost 5 bases and 0 bases, there was a span of 16 bases. This CDR3 region has 17 residues. The CDR3 sequence: CASSLSGREATNEKLFF. The CDR3 coding sequence is TGTGCCAGCAGCCTCTCGGGCAGGGAGGCAACTAATGAAAAACTGTTTTTT.

The CDR3 DNA follows: TGTGCCAGCAGTGGTTGGAGGGTCAATCAGCCCCAGCATTTT. Its translation is CASSGWRVNQPQHF. V gene TRBV2 combines with J gene TRBJ1-5; D is ambiguous. Between the trimmed V and J ends, which lost 4 bases and 3 bases, there was a span of 10 bases. CDR1 is SNHLY and CDR2 is FYNNEI in the germline V gene. The CDR3 has 14 amino acids.

The rearrangement joins TRBV19 to TRBJ2-2; the match to TRBD2 covers 10 bases. Germline trimming cut 8 bases from V and 4 bases from J; bases unmatched to any gene: 4. The germline gives CDR1 LNHDA, CDR2 SQIVND (reference sequence). The CDR3 has 14 residues. The CDR3 spells CASVAGGSTGELFF. DNA for the CDR3: TGTGCCAGTGTAGCGGGGGGTTCCACCGGGGAGCTGTTTTTT.

V usage is TRBV19 and J usage is TRBJ2-2; D gene uncertain. V dropped 2 bases and J dropped 0 bases, with 7 bases sitting between them. The CDR3 loop spans 15 amino acids. Germline lookup yields CDR1 LNHDA and CDR2 SQIVND (reference sequence). The CDR3 coding sequence is TGTGCCAGTAGTATATGGAGCCCGAACACCGGGGAGCTGTTTTTT. Protein product: CASSIWSPNTGELFF.

The V call is TRBV5-6, the J call TRBJ2-3; the D is unclear. V was shortened by 2 bases and J by 5 bases, with 12 bases between the two germline ends. Germline lookup yields CDR1 SGHDT and CDR2 YYEEEE. The CDR3 length is 14 residues. CDR3 in DNA: TGTGCCAGCAGCTTATTGACAAGGCAAGATACGCAGTATTTT. Translating it yields CASSLLTRQDTQYF.

The V and J genes are TRBV4-1 and TRBJ2-3; weak D call: TRBD2 (6 bases). The CDR3 has 19 residues. The ends were cut back, 0 bases at V and 10 bases at J, with 29 bases in the middle. Germline V gene data show CDR1 as MGHRA and CDR2 as YSYEKL. In DNA, the CDR3 is TGCGCCAGCAGCCAAGATAGGACCCCGGCGGGGCGAATTCGAAGGGCGCAGTATTTT. Translating it yields CASSQDRTPAGRIRRAQYF.

The genes are TRBV5-1 and TRBJ1-4, with a weak D call TRBD1 (6 bases). The germline V and J ends were trimmed by 4 bases and 4 bases, with 14 bases remaining between them. The germline V gene encodes CDR1 SGHRS and CDR2 YFSETQ. The CDR3 is 15 residues long. This CDR3 reads CASSPVTGFNEKLFF. CDR3 nucleotides: TGCGCCAGCAGCCCGGTGACAGGTTTTAATGAAAAACTGTTTTTT.

This clone was recorded only once. Other DNA sequences in the sample encode the same CDR3. The genes are TRBV5-1 and TRBJ2-7; tentative D call: TRBD2 (6 bases). The CDR3 contains 14 residues. Looked up from germline, CDR1 is SGHRS and CDR2 is YFSETQ. V was shortened by 0 bases and J by 5 bases, with 12 bases between the two germline ends. CDR3 region: CASSLAAGSHEQYV. CDR3 nucleotides: TGCGCCAGCAGCTTGGCCGCGGGAAGCCACGAGCAGTACGTC.

This chain uses TRBV29-1 with TRBJ2-1; D is undetermined. V lost 3 bases and J lost 4, with 7 bases in between. The germline CDR1 and CDR2 sequences are SQVTM and ANQGSEA. There are 12 residues in the CDR3. CDR3 in amino acids: CSVERSYNEQFF. As DNA, the CDR3 is TGCAGCGTTGAGAGGAGTTACAATGAGCAGTTCTTC.

This rearrangement joins TRBV18 to TRBJ2-2, with TRBD2 matching over 15 bases. The J segment lost 6 bases and the V segment lost 0 bases, leaving 5 bases of the junction unmatched. This CDR3 region has 18 residues. Germline V gives CDR1 KGHSH, CDR2 LQKENI. DNA for the CDR3: TGTGCCAGCTCACCACCCTTTGGGACTAGCGGGAGGCCCGGGGAGCTGTTTTTT. Amino acids: CASSPPFGTSGRPGELFF.

The rearrangement joins TRBV19 to TRBJ1-2; 10 positions agree with TRBD1. Per the germline V gene, CDR1 is LNHDA and CDR2 is SQIVND (reference sequence). The CDR3 loop spans 16 amino acids. Trimming took 10 bases from V and 1 from J; bases not matched to a gene: 12. CDR3 sequence: CATSRGQGIINYGYTF. In DNA form, the CDR3 reads TGTGCCACCTCCCGGGGACAGGGGATAATTAACTATGGCTACACCTTC.

The rearrangement joins TRBV10-3 to TRBJ1-1; TRBD1 matches at 9 bases. Germline CDR1 and CDR2: ENHRY and SYGVKD. The CDR3 has 16 residues. After removal of 10 bases from V and 0 bases from J, the junction contained 12 bases not matched to a gene. The CDR3: CATTPGTGPMNTEAFF. CDR3 nucleotide sequence: TGTGCCACTACGCCGGGGACAGGGCCGATGAACACTGAAGCTTTCTTT.